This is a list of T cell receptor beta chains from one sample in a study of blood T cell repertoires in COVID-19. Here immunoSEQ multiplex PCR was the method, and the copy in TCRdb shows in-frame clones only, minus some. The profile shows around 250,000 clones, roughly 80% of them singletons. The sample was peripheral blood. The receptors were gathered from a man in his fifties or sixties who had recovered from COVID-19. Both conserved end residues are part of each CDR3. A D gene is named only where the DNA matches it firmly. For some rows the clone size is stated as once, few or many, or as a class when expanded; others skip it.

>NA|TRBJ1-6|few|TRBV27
TGTGCCAGCACTATCCCGGGTCGCAAGTATAATTCACCCCTCCACTTT
CASTIPGRKYNSPLHF
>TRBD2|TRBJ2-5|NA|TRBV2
TGTGCCAGCAGGACTGACATATCGGGGGGGGAGACCCAGTACTTC
CASRTDISGGETQYF
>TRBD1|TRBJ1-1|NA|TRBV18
TGTGCCAGCTCACCTCGACAGGGGGGCGCTGAAGCTTTCTTT
CASSPRQGGAEAFF
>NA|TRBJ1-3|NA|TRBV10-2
TGCGCCAGCAGTGAGTCGAGAGGAAACACCATATATTTT
CASSESRGNTIYF
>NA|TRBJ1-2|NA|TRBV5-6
TGTGCCAGCAGCGGGGGCCGGTACAGGTACAGGGAAGGGAACCACTACACCTTC
CASSGGRYRYREGNHYTF
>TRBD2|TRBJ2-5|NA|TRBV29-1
TGCAGCGCGGCGACCCAGCCCCTGACTAGCGGGGTTGAGACCCAGTACTTC
CSAATQPLTSGVETQYF
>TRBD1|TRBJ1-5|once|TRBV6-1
TGTGCCAGCAGTGAAGCGCTAGGGGGCTATAGCAATCAGCCCCAGCATTTT
CASSEALGGYSNQPQHF
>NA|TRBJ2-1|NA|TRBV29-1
TGCAGCGTTGTTCCTTCCAGGGTAAGGGACAATGAGCAGTTCTTC
CSVVPSRVRDNEQFF
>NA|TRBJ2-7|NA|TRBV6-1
TGTGCCAGCAGTGAACAGACTTCCTACGAGCAGTACTTC
CASSEQTSYEQYF
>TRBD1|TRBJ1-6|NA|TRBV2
TGTGCCAGCAGGGCCACAGGGGTGGATTCACCCCTCCACTTT
CASRATGVDSPLHF
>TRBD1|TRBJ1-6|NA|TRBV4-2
TGTGCCAGCAGCCAAGATATGGTAGGACAGGGGTTTTCACCCCTCCACTTT
CASSQDMVGQGFSPLHF
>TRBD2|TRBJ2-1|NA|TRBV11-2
TGTGCCAGCCGCCTAACCGGGGGGACTAGTCTTTCCAATGAGCAGTTCTTC
CASRLTGGTSLSNEQFF
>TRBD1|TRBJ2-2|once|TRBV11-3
TGTGCCAGCAGCCCAGGGGGTAGCACCGGGGAGCTGTTTTTT
CASSPGGSTGELFF
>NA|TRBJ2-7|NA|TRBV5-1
TGCGCCAGCAGCTTGGCCAGCGCCAGTTACTCCTACGAGCAGTACTTC
CASSLASASYSYEQYF
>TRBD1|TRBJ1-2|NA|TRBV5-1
TGCGCCAGCAGGGAACAGGGGGAAATCTATGGCTACACCTTC
CASREQGEIYGYTF
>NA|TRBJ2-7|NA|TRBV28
TGTGCCAGCAGTATACAGGGCGGACACGAGCAGTACTTC
CASSIQGGHEQYF
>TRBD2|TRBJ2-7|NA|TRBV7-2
TGTGCCAGCAGCCCAGCGGGAGGAGGCTACGAGCAGTACTTC
CASSPAGGGYEQYF
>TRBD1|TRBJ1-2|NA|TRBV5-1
TGCGCCAGCCGCAAGCCGGGACAGGAAAACTATGGCTACACCTTC
CASRKPGQENYGYTF
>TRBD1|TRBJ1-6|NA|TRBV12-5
TGTGCTAGTGCCTGGGGGCAGGGGGCAAGTAATTCACCCCTCCACTTT
CASAWGQGASNSPLHF
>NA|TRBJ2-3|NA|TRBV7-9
TGTGCCAGCAGGTTCTCGGCCTTCGGGGTAGATACGCAGTATTTT
CASRFSAFGVDTQYF
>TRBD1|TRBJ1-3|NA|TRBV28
TGTGCCAGCAGTTTAGGAGGGACAGGGAGGACCATATATTTT
CASSLGGTGRTIYF
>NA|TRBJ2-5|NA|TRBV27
TGTGCCAGCAGTAAAAGGACAGCTCTCCGGGAGACCCAGTACTTC
CASSKRTALRETQYF
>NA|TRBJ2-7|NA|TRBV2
TGTGCCAGCAGTGACCAGGTGGTGGTGACCGAGCAGTACTTC
CASSDQVVVTEQYF
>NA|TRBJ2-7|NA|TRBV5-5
TGTGCCAGCAGCTTAGACATCTACGAGCAGTACTTC
CASSLDIYEQYF
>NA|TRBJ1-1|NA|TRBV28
TGTGCCAGCAGAGAGATCGACCTTCGGGGGACCCGGAACACTGAAGCTTTCTTT
CASREIDLRGTRNTEAFF
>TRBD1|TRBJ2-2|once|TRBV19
TGTGCCAGTAGAGGGACAGGGGTTTACACCGGGGAGCTGTTTTTT
CASRGTGVYTGELFF
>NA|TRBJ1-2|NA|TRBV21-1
TGTGCCAGCAGCAAATCCCCCCAACAGGGATGGAATGGCTACACCTTC
CASSKSPQQGWNGYTF
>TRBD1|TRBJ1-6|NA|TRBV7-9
TGTGCCAGCAGCTTAGGAGGGACAGGGGCTTCACCCCTCCACTTT
CASSLGGTGASPLHF
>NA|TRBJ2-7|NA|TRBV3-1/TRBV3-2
TGTGCCAGCAGCCGAACTCAGGGTGGCCACGAGCAGTACTTC
CASSRTQGGHEQYF
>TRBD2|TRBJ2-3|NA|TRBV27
TGTGCCAGCAGTTTCTTGGGGACTAGCGGGAGCCTGGGGTTTACAGATACGCAGTATTTT
CASSFLGTSGSLGFTDTQYF
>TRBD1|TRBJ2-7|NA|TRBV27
TGTGCCAGCAGTTTCGGCCCAGGGGGCGAGCAGTACTTC
CASSFGPGGEQYF
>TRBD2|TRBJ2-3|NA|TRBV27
TGTGCCAGCAGTCCAGCCGGGACTAGCGGGGGCCAGGGGGATACGCAGTATTTT
CASSPAGTSGGQGDTQYF
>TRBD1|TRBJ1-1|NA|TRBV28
TGTGCCAGCAGTGAGACAGGGGAGGGACCTGAAGCTTTCTTT
CASSETGEGPEAFF
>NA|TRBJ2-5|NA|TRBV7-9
TGTGCCAGCAGCACAGCTTTGGAGACCCAGTACTTC
CASSTALETQYF
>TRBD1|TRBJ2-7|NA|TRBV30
TGTGCCTGGAGGGACAGGGGTTACGAGCAGTACTTC
CAWRDRGYEQYF
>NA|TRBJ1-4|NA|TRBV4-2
TGTGCCAGCAGCCAAGATGGCTCGGGGGAAAAACTGTTTTTT
CASSQDGSGEKLFF
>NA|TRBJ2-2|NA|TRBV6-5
TGTGCCAGCAGGAGCACCGGGGAGCTGTTTTTT
CASRSTGELFF
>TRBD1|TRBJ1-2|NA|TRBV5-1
TGCGCCAGCAGCTTGGGGTCCCGGGACAGAACTAACTATGGCTACACCTTC
CASSLGSRDRTNYGYTF
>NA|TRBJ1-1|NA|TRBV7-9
TGTGCCAGCAGCTTAAGGACAGCGAACACTGAAGCTTTCTTT
CASSLRTANTEAFF
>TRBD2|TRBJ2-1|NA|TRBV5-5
TGTGCCAGCAGCTTGGTTCTAGCGGGGGGGCCTCCCGACAATGAGCAGTTCTTC
CASSLVLAGGPPDNEQFF
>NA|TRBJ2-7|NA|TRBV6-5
TGTGCCAGCAGTTACACTCCTTCGACATTCCCCGAGCAGTACTTC
CASSYTPSTFPEQYF
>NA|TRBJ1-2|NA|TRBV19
TGTGCCAGTAGTACGCCGGGATCTAACTATGGCTACACCTTC
CASSTPGSNYGYTF
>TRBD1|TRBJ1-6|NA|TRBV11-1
TGTGCCAGCAGCTCACTTCACGGGACAGTTAATTCACCCCTCCACTTT
CASSSLHGTVNSPLHF
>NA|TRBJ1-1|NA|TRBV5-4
TGTGCCAGCAGCTTGGACGGGTGGGAAGCTTTCTTT
CASSLDGWEAFF
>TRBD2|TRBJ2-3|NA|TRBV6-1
TGTGCCAGCAGTGAATTCCCTAGCGGGAGGGCCGTGACAGATACGCAGTATTTT
CASSEFPSGRAVTDTQYF
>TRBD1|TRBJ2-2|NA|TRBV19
TGTGCCAGTAGTATAAGGGACAGGGGGCCCGGGGAGCTGTTTTTT
CASSIRDRGPGELFF
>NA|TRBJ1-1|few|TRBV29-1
TGCAGCGTTCGGGGGGTAGGCACTGAAGCTTTCTTT
CSVRGVGTEAFF
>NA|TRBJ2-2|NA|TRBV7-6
TGTGCCAGCAGCTTACTCCGACAGACCGGGGAGCTGTTTTTT
CASSLLRQTGELFF
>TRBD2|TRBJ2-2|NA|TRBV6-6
TGTGCCAGCAGCCGACTAGCGGGTAACGGGGAGCTGTTTTTT
CASSRLAGNGELFF
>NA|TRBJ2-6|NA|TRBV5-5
TGTGCCAGCAGCCCGACGACAGGCCATAGCTCTGGGGCCAACGTCCTGACTTTC
CASSPTTGHSSGANVLTF
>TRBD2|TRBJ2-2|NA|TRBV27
TGTGCCAGCAGCCCCGGGAGCGGGAGGGTAAACACCGGGGAGCTGTTTTTT
CASSPGSGRVNTGELFF
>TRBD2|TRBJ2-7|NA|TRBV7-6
TGTGCCAGCAGCCCGCCAGGGATAGCGGGAGGGCCCTACGAGCAGTACTTC
CASSPPGIAGGPYEQYF
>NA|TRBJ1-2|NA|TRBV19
TGTGCCAGTAGTATAGACAGGGGCCATCCCTATGGCTACACCTTC
CASSIDRGHPYGYTF